Listed below are T cell receptor beta chains from one sample, sequenced in a study of blood T cells in healthy people across ages. TCRdb re-derived calls from the 5' RACE reads in MiXCR, one entry per CDR3 protein. The table has roughly 730,000 distinct CDR3 sequences, 56% seen once. Sequencing was done on a sample of blood. These receptors originate from a man between 35 and 55 years old in good health. Both conserved end residues are part of each CDR3. The D gene is left open where the match is weak. Expanded clones are given a class, and other clones once, few, many or no size at all.

v_call	j_call	clone_size	d_call	cdr3_aa	cdr3_nt
TRBV7-2	TRBJ1-1	-	TRBD1	CASSFSKGADTEAFF	TGTGCCAGCAGCTTTTCCAAGGGGGCTGACACTGAAGCTTTCTTT
TRBV7-2	TRBJ1-2	-	-	CASSSLGGYTF	TGTGCCAGCAGCTCTCTGGGAGGCTACACCTTC
TRBV12-3/TRBV12-4	TRBJ1-5	-	TRBD1	CASRDRGPNQPQHF	TGTGCCAGCAGGGACAGGGGGCCAAATCAGCCCCAGCATTTT
TRBV5-1	TRBJ2-3	many	-	CASSLAISSTDTQYF	TGCGCCAGCAGCTTGGCTATCTCTAGCACAGATACGCAGTATTTT
TRBV20-1	TRBJ2-3	-	TRBD2	CSARGLREGTDTQYF	TGCAGTGCTAGAGGATTGCGGGAGGGCACAGATACGCAGTATTTT
TRBV7-9	TRBJ1-2	-	-	CASSSEQVYGYTF	TGTGCCAGCAGCTCAGAACAGGTCTATGGCTACACCTTC
TRBV20-1	TRBJ2-1	few	TRBD2	CSARVAGGPYNEQFF	TGCAGTGCTAGAGTTGCGGGGGGACCGTACAATGAGCAGTTCTTC
TRBV9	TRBJ2-3	few	-	CASSPRGRRNTQYF	TGTGCCAGCAGCCCTCGGGGGAGGCGGAATACGCAGTATTTT
TRBV21-1	TRBJ2-5	-	-	CASSKGRRERGSQETQYF	TGTGCCAGCAGCAAAGGGAGGAGGGAGCGGGGGAGCCAAGAGACCCAGTACTTC
TRBV12-3/TRBV12-4	TRBJ2-7	-	-	CASSKPSEQYF	TGTGCCAGCAGTAAGCCATCCGAGCAGTACTTC
TRBV7-9	TRBJ2-7	few	-	CASSLANGPSSYEQYF	TGTGCCAGCAGCTTAGCGAACGGGCCTAGCTCCTACGAGCAGTACTTC
TRBV27	TRBJ2-7	few	-	CASSHLFYEQYF	TGTGCCAGCAGTCATCTCTTCTACGAGCAGTACTTC
TRBV27	TRBJ1-1	-	TRBD1	CASSEDRGLGNTEAFF	TGTGCCAGCAGTGAGGACAGGGGGCTGGGGAACACTGAAGCTTTCTTT
TRBV29-1	TRBJ2-1	few	TRBD2	CSARGGDNEQFF	TGCAGCGCCCGGGGGGGGGACAATGAGCAGTTCTTC
TRBV20-1	TRBJ2-7	-	TRBD2	CSARGVTSGSSYEQYF	TGCAGTGCTAGAGGAGTAACTAGCGGAAGCTCCTACGAGCAGTACTTC
TRBV9	TRBJ2-1	-	-	CASSARASFDEQFF	TGTGCCAGCAGCGCCCGAGCTAGCTTCGATGAGCAGTTCTTC
TRBV7-2	TRBJ2-7	-	TRBD2	CASSLVGTRSYNEQYF	TGTGCCAGCAGCTTAGTCGGGACTAGGAGCTACAATGAGCAGTACTTC
TRBV29-1	TRBJ2-6	few	-	CSALTGTWANVLTF	TGCAGCGCCCTAACAGGGACCTGGGCCAACGTCCTGACTTTC
TRBV29-1	TRBJ2-2	-	-	CSVDQNTGELFF	TGCAGCGTTGACCAGAACACCGGGGAGCTGTTTTTT
TRBV20-1	TRBJ2-5	few	-	CSAVSGFRGSQETQYF	TGCAGTGCTGTGTCAGGGTTCCGGGGGAGCCAAGAGACCCAGTACTTC
TRBV29-1	TRBJ2-6	-	-	CSVSSTGGEANVLTF	TGCAGCGTGTCTTCAACGGGGGGCGAGGCCAACGTCCTGACTTTC
TRBV27	TRBJ2-7	-	-	CASNTLWGRPYEQYF	TGTGCCAGCAATACCCTATGGGGGAGACCCTACGAGCAGTACTTC
TRBV4-3	TRBJ2-2	-	-	CASSQDSRELFF	TGCGCCAGCAGCCAAGACTCCCGGGAGCTGTTTTTT
TRBV6-5	TRBJ2-7	-	TRBD2	CASVLTLTSGRPYEQYF	TGTGCCAGCGTTTTAACCCTGACTAGCGGTCGACCTTACGAGCAGTACTTC
TRBV3-1	TRBJ1-6	-	-	CASSSTLRSYNSPLHF	TGTGCCAGCAGTTCAACTCTCCGCTCCTATAATTCACCCCTCCACTTT
TRBV7-8	TRBJ2-5	-	TRBD1	CASSVDRVSETQYF	TGTGCCAGCAGCGTCGACAGGGTTAGTGAGACCCAGTACTTC
TRBV24-1	TRBJ2-2	-	-	CATSDRQNTGELFF	TGTGCCACCAGTGATCGACAAAACACCGGGGAGCTGTTTTTT
TRBV30	TRBJ2-3	-	-	CAWLRQFGTDTQYF	TGTGCCTGGTTACGACAATTTGGCACAGATACGCAGTATTTT
TRBV15	TRBJ1-4	-	-	CATSRDPGSGEKLFF	TGTGCCACCAGCAGAGATCCGGGGTCGGGTGAAAAACTGTTTTTT